This T cell receptor (beta chain) was recovered during a study of blood T cell repertoires in COVID-19. Only a few counts were recorded for this clone. Seattle-derived patients entered the study during active infection and were followed longitudinally. Germline CDR1 and CDR2: GTSNPN and SVGIG (reference sequence). The CDR3 contains 14 residues. Trimming took 2 bases from V and 0 from J, leaving 8 bases between them. In the original processing: Nucleated cell counts were estimated from reference gene primer amplification. Sequencing used immunoSEQ multiplex PCR; TCRdb keeps in-frame clones, though not all of them. V and J calls and clone size follow that table, whereas D and trimming were derived from the DNA. The data hold 50,000 to 55,000 clones, with 82% observed a single time.

The sequenced material came from peripheral blood. V gene TRBV30 combines with J gene TRBJ2-1; D gene unclear. This clonotype was sampled from a man at least 80 years old with COVID-19, enrolled during active disease. The DNA for the CDR3 is TGTGCCTGGAGTCCAGGATACTCCTACAATGAGCAGTTCTTC. It is translated as CAWSPGYSYNEQFF. The complete variable domain, with remaining parts taken from reference TRBV30 and TRBJ2-1, reads SQTIHQWPATLVQPVGSPLSLECTVEGTSNPNLYWYRQAAGRGLQLLFYSVGIGQISSEVPQNLSASRPQDRQFILSSKKLLLSDSGFYLCAWSPGYSYNEQFFGPGTRLTVL.